This T cell receptor (beta chain) was captured in a study of T cell repertoires in cytomegalovirus infection. Background on the study: Both a matching HLA type and CMV infection were indicated by public TCR beta signatures. The study, taken as a whole, reports: Cumulative public TCR beta family frequency identified carriers of CMV plus the relevant HLA. Dominating the ex vivo response were HLA-C-restricted CMV-specific TCR beta clonotypes.

TCRdb re-analysed the reads in MiXCR, keeping a single row per CDR3 protein. The repertoire consists of 150,000 to 200,000 distinct CDR3 sequences, with about 21% occurring once and the leading ten covering around 3.1%. This clonotype was detected only a few times. The antigen remains unidentified. This CDR3 is 14 amino acids long. Germline V gene lookup returns CDR1 SGHVS and CDR2 FQNEAQ. The V gene end was trimmed by 5 bases and the J gene end by 9 bases; junction bases not matched to a gene: 12. Sample: PBMCs. V gene TRBV7-8 combines with J gene TRBJ1-1; 7 nucleotides align to TRBD1. This clonotype originated in a human donor in good health (CMV status not recorded). Some clones in this sample may be carry-over from other donors' samples. Here the CDR3 reads CASSNRQGNIKAFF. The CDR3 DNA sequence: TGTGCCAGCAGCAATCGACAGGGAAATATTAAAGCTTTCTTT.